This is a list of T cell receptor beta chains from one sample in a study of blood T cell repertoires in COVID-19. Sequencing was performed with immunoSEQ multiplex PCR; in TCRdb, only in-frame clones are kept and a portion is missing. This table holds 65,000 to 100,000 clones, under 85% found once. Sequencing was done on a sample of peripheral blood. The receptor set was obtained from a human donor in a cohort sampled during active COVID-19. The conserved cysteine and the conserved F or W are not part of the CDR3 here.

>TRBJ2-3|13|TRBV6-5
ASSRFGGITDTQY
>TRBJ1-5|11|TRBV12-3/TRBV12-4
ASSEYSNQPQH
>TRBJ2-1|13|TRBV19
ASSWGSGGANEQF
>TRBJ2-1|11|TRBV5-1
ASRAGTGEGQF
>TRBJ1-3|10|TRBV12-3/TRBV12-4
ASTISGNTIY
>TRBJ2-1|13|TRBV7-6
ASSPQGSDNNEQF
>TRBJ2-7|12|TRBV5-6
ASSWWDRGYEQY
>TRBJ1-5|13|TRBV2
ASTTGFSSNQPQH
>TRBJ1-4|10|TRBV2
ASSYSYEKLF
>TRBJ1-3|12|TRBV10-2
ASRSDSSGNTIY
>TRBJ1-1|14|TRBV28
ASSPPRYTMNTEAF
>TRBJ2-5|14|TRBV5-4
ASSLRGGAGEETQY
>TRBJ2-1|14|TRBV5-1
ASSYPGRATYNEQF
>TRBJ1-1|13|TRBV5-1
ASSLAQGEGTEAF
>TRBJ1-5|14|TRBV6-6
ASGGIQLSSNQPQH
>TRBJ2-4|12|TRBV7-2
ASRAAGAENIQY
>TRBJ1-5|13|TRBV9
ASSVAGQTNQPQH
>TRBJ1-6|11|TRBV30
AWKAGVNSPLH
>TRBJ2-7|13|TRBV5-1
ASSLATSGVGEQY
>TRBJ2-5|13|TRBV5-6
ASSSHGQGKETQY
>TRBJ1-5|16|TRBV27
ASSPQWLNTGGDQPQH
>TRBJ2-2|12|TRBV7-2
ASSTWGGTGELF
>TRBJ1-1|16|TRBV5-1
ASSLAGTGVGLNTEAF
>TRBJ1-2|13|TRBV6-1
ASSEGPGVNYGYT
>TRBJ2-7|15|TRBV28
ASSLYPTAGGHYEQY
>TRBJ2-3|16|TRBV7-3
ASSLYSSGTGVSDTQY
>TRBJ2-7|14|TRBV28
ASSFPGGLAPYEQY
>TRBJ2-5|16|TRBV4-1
ASSQDKAPSGYQETQY
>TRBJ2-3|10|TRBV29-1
SVTSQTDTQY
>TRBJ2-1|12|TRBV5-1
ASSLGGAYNEQF
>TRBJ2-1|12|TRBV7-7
ASSPVDIHNEQF
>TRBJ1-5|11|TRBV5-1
ASSLAPDSLQH
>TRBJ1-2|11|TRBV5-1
ASSSGDNRGYT
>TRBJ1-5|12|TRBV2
ASRGGGEDQPQH
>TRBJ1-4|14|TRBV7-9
ASSLGSGQGSEKLF
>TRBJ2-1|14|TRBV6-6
ASSDPHRGPYNEQF
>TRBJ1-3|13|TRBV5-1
ASSLGDRAGNTIY
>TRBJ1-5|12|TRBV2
ASSGTGTYQPQH
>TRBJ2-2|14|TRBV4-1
ASSHYRGEVTGELF
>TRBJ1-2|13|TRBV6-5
ASSPQGGALGGYT
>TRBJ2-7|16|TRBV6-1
ASSAQPGNRGSTYEQY